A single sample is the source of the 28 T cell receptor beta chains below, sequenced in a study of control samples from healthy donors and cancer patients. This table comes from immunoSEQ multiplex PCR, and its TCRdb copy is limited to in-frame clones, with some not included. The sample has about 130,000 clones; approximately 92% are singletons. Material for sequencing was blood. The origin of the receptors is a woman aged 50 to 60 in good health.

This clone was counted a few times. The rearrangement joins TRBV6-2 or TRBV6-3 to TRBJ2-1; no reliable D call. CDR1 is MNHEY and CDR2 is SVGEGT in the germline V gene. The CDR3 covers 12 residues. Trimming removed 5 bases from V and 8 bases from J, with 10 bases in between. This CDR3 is CASSRRVDEQFF. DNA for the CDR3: TGTGCCAGCAGTAGACGGGTCGATGAGCAGTTCTTC.

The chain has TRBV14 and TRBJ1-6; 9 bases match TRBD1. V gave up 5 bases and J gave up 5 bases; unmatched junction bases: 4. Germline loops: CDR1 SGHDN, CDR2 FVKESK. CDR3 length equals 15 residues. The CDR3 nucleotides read TGTGCCAGCAGCAACAGGGGGCCCGATAATTCACCCCTCCACTTT. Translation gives CASSNRGPDNSPLHF.

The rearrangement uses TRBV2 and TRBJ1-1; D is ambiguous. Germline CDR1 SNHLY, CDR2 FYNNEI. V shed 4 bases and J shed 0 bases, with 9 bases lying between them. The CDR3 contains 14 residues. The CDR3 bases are TGTGCCAGCAGTGCAACGGCCATGAACACTGAAGCTTTCTTT. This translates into CASSATAMNTEAFF.

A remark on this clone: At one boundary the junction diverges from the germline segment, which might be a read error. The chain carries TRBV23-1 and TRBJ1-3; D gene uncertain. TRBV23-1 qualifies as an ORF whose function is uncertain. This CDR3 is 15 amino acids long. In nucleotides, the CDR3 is TGCGCCAGCAGTCAATATGGGTTCTCTGGAAACACCGTATATTTT. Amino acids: CASSQYGFSGNTVYF.

CDR3 protein: CARSLASGEGYEQYF. The CDR3 DNA is TGTGCCAGAAGCTTGGCATCGGGGGAGGGCTACGAGCAGTACTTC. This sequence joins TRBV5-3 and TRBJ2-7, with 7 bases matching TRBD2. TRBV5-3 is annotated as an ORF whose role is uncertain. The junction had 6 bases not matched to a gene; V was cut back by 0 bases and J by 3 bases. The CDR3 extends over 15 amino acids.

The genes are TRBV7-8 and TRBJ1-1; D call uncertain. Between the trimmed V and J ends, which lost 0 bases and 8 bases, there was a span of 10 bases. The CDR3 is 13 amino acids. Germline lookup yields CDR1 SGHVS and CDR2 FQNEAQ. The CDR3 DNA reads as TGTGCCAGCAGCTTAGCCAGGAAGACAGAAGCTTTCTTT. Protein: CASSLARKTEAFF. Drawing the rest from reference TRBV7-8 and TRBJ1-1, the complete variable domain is GAGVSQSPRYKVAKRGQDVALRCDPISGHVSLFWYQQALGQGPEFLTYFQNEAQLDKSGLPSDRFFAERPEGSVSTLKIQRTQQEDSAVYLCASSLARKTEAFFGQGTRLTVV.

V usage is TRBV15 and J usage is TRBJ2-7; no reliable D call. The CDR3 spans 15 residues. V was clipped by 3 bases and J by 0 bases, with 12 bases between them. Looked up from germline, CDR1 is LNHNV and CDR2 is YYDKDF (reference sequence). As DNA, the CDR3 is TGTGCCACCAGCAGGGGGTCAGCTAGCTCCTACGAGCAGTACTTC. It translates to CATSRGSASSYEQYF.

CDR3 DNA sequence: TGTGCCAGCAGCCTTACTAGCGGAGGGAGGGAGACCCAGTACTTC. Translation: CASSLTSGGRETQYF. This chain uses TRBV7-9 with TRBJ2-5; 8 bases fit TRBD2. Germline CDR1 SEHNR, CDR2 FQNEAQ (reference sequence). The CDR3 runs 15 residues. With 5 bases clipped from V and 5 bases from J, the junction kept 10 bases outside the gene matches.

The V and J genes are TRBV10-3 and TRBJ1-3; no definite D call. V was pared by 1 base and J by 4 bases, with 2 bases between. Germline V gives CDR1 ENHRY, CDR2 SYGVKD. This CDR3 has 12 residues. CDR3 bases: TGTGCCATCAGTGAGTTGGGAAACACCATATATTTT. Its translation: CAISELGNTIYF.

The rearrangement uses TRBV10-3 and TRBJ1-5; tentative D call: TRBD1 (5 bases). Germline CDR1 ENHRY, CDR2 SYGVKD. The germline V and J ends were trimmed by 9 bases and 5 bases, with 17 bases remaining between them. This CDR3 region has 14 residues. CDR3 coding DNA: TGTGCCATTACTCTAGGTAAGGGGCATCAGCCCCAGCATTTT. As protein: CAITLGKGHQPQHF.

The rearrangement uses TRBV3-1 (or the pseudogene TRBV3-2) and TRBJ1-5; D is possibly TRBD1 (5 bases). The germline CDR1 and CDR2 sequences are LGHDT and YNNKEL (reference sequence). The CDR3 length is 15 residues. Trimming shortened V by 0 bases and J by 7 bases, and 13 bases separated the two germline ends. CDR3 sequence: CASSQDWGTSQPQHF. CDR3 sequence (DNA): TGTGCCAGCAGCCAAGATTGGGGGACTAGCCAGCCCCAGCATTTT.

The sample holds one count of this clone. This CDR3 reads CASKLTSGGNSYEQYF. CDR3 nucleotide sequence: TGCGCCAGCAAACTTACTAGCGGGGGAAACTCCTACGAGCAGTACTTC. The chain uses TRBV5-1 and TRBJ2-7; 11 bases align to TRBD2. The CDR3 has 16 amino acids. The germline CDR1 and CDR2 sequences are SGHRS and YFSETQ. V was clipped by 6 bases and J by 0 bases; unmatched bases: 8.

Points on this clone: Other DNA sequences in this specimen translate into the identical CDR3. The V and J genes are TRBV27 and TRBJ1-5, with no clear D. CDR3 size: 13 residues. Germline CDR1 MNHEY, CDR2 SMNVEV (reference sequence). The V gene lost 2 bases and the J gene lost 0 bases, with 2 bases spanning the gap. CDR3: CASSLVSNQPQHF. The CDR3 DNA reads TGTGCCAGCAGTTTAGTTAGCAATCAGCCCCAGCATTTT.

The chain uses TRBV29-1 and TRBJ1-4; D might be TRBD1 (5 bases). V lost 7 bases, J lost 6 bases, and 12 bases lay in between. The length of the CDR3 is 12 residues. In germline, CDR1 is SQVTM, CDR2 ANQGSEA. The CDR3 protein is CSARQSDEKLFF. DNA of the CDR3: TGCAGCGCCCGACAGAGCGATGAAAAACTGTTTTTT.

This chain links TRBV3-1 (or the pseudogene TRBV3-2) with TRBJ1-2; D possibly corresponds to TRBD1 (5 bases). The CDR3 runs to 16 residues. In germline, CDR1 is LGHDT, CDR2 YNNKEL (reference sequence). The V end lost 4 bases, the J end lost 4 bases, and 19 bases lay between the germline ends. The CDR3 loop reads CASSPMGREIAYGYTF. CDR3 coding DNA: TGTGCCAGCAGCCCGATGGGCAGGGAGATTGCCTATGGCTACACCTTC.

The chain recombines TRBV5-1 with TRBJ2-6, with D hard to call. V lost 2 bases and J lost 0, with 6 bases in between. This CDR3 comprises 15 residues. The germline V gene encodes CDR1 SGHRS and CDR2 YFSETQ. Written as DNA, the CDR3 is TGCGCCAGCAGCTTAAGAGACTCTGGGGCCAACGTCCTGACTTTC. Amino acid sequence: CASSLRDSGANVLTF.

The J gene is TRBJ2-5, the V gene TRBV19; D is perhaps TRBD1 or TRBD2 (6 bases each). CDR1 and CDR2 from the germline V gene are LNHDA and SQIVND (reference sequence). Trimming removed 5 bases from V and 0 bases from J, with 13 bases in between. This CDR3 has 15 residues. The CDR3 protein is CASSPGGSYQETQYF. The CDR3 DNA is TGTGCCAGTAGTCCCGGGGGCAGCTACCAAGAGACCCAGTACTTC.

The CDR3 bases are TGCGCCAGCAGCTCCGGGTTGATGGGGAGCGGGACAGTTAATGAAAAACTGTTTTTT. It codes for CASSSGLMGSGTVNEKLFF. The V gene is TRBV5-1, the J gene TRBJ1-4; 7 positions match TRBD1. V trimming: 3 bases; J trimming: 4 bases; junction bases outside the gene matches: 18. The CDR3 is made up of 19 amino acids. CDR1 and CDR2 from the germline V gene are SGHRS and YFSETQ. Looking up the rest from reference TRBV5-1 and TRBJ1-4 gives the full variable domain: KAGVTQTPRYLIKTRGQQVTLSCSPISGHRSVSWYQQTPGQGLQFLFEYFSETQRNKGNFPGRFSGRQFSNSRSEMNVSTLELGDSALYLCASSSGLMGSGTVNEKLFFGSGTQLSVL.

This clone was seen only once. CDR3 sequence (DNA): TGCGCCAGCAGCTGGGGAGGCGGCGGGTACAATGAGCAGTTCTTC. It specifies CASSWGGGGYNEQFF. This rearrangement joins TRBV5-1 to TRBJ2-1, with a weak D call TRBD2 (6 bases). The germline V gene has CDR1 SGHRS and CDR2 YFSETQ. This CDR3 comprises 15 residues. V was shortened by 3 bases and J by 4 bases, with 14 bases between the two germline ends.

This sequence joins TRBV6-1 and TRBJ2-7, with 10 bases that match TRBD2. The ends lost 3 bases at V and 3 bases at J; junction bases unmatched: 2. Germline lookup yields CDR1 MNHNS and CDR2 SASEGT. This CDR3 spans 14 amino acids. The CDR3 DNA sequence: TGTGCCAGCAGTGACGAGCGGGGGGGCTACGAGCAGTACTTC. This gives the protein CASSDERGGYEQYF.

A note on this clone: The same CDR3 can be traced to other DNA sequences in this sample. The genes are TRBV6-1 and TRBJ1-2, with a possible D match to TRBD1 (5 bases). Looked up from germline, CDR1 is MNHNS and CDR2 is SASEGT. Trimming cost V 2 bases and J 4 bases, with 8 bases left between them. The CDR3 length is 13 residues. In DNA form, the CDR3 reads TGTGCCAGCAGTGAACGAAGGGGCTATGGCTACACCTTC. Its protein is CASSERRGYGYTF.

The CDR3 nucleotides are TGTGCCAGCAGCTTTAGCGGGGTGGGGGGCAAATACGAGCAGTACTTC. Its protein is CASSFSGVGGKYEQYF. The V call is TRBV7-2, the J call TRBJ2-7, with 8 nucleotides matching TRBD2. The CDR3 spans 16 residues. Per the germline V gene, CDR1 is SGHTA and CDR2 is FQGNSA. V dropped 3 bases and J dropped 4; count of bases not matched to a gene: 11.

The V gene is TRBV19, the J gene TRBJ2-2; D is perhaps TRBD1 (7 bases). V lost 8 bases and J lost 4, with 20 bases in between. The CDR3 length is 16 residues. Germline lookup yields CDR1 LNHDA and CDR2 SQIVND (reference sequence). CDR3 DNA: TGTGCCAGTGTTGGAGCAGGGGGAGGCATCACCGGGGAGCTGTTTTTT. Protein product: CASVGAGGGITGELFF.

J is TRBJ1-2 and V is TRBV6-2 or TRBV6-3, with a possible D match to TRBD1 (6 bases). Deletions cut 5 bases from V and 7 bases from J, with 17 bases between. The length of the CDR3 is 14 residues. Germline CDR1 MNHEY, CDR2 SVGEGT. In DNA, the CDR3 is TGTGCCAGCAGTCAAGACCGGACAGCTACTGGCTACACCTTC. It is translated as CASSQDRTATGYTF.

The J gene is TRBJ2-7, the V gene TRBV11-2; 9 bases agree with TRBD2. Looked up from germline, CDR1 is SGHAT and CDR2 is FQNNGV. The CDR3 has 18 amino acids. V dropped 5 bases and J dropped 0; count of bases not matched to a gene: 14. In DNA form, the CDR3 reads TGTGCCAGCAGCCGGAGCATGGGGAGCGGGGGGAACTCCTACGAGCAGTACTTC. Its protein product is CASSRSMGSGGNSYEQYF.

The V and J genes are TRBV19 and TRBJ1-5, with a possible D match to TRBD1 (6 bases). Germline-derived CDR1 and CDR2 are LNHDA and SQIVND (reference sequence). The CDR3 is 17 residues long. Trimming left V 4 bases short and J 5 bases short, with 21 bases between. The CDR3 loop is CASSRGVRGPGDQPQHF. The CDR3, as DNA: TGTGCCAGTAGTAGGGGCGTCCGGGGGCCAGGGGATCAGCCCCAGCATTTT.

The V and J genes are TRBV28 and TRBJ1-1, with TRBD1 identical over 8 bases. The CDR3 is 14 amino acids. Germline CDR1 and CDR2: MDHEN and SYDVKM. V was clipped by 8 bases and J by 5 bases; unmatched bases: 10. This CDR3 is CASVTGALRTEAFF. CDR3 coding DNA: TGTGCCAGCGTGACAGGGGCGCTCAGGACTGAAGCTTTCTTT.

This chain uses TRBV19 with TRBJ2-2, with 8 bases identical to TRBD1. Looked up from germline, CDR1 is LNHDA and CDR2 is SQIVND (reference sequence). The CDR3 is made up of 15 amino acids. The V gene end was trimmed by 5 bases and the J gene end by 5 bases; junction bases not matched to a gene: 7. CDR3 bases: TGTGCCAGTAGTCGGACAGGGCTCGTTACCGGGGAGCTGTTTTTT. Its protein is CASSRTGLVTGELFF.